This TCR beta chain was obtained from a study of regulatory T cells in long-lasting Graves disease. HTBI primers from iRepertoire and Arm-PCR of CDR3 regions yielded the TCR beta libraries. TCRdb re-called the multiplex PCR reads with MiXCR, one entry per CDR3 protein. This table holds 700,000 or so distinct CDR3 sequences, about 30% found once. CDR1 is MNHNS, CDR2 SASEGT, per germline. V lost 7 bases to trimming and J lost 7 bases; unmatched junction nucleotides: 7. This CDR3 spans 14 amino acids. Specified time point: persistent/refractory GD, antithyroid drugs over 5 years with positive TRAb. PBMCs provided the RNA from which the TCR library was made.

The chain joins TRBV6-1 to TRBJ1-4; 9 bases fit TRBD1. The sequence derives from a female donor with Graves disease. This material consisted of peripheral blood mononuclear cells (PBMCs), taken when the disease was refractory, from a patient treated with antithyroid drugs. CDR3: CASNPQGAGEKLFF. CDR3 sequence (DNA): TGTGCCAGCAACCCACAGGGGGCTGGTGAAAAACTGTTTTTT.